The clone carrying this T cell receptor (beta chain) has ten or more counts. The antigen is not known. As to time point: newly diagnosed GD, antithyroid drugs for less than 3 months. The TCR library was prepared using RNA isolated from PBMCs. This sample was taken from a study of regulatory T cells in long-lasting Graves disease. Germline V gene data show CDR1 as MNHEY and CDR2 as SVGEGT. The CDR3 loop spans 16 amino acids. V lost 3 bases to trimming and J lost 7 bases; unmatched junction nucleotides: 8. Whole-study findings and limits: With persistent disease, TRBV28, TRBJ1-2 and TRBJ2-5 were the favored segments.

Researchers made TCR beta libraries by using iRepertoire HTBI primers and running Arm-PCR on CDR3 regions. TCRdb itself ran the multiplex PCR reads through MiXCR, one entry per CDR3 protein. The data hold roughly 420,000 distinct CDR3 sequences, with 14% observed a single time. A further study also used this sample, focusing on T cells in Graves' hyperthyroidism and ophthalmopathy. According to that study: Patients counted as stable if ophthalmopathy did not develop within 18 months. Used for diagnoses were clinical symptoms, serum thyroxine and TRAb, thyroid ultrasound and orbital computed tomography.

V gene TRBV6-2 or TRBV6-3 combines with J gene TRBJ2-1; 11 bases align to TRBD2. The receptor was derived from a woman between 45 and 65 years old with Graves disease. The specimen was peripheral blood mononuclear cells (PBMCs), collected at new diagnosis, from a patient treated with antithyroid drugs. CDR3 nucleotides: TGTGCCAGCAGTTATCAGACTAGCGGGACTGTGAATGAGCAGTTCTTC. Its translation: CASSYQTSGTVNEQFF.